The subject of this entry is one T cell receptor beta chain. Antigen specificity is unknown. This PCR relied on a set of 60 Vbeta primers and 13 Jbeta primers. The table came from immunoSEQ multiplex PCR; TCRdb's copy has only in-frame clones and leaves some out. The table has fewer than 180,000 clones, roughly 77% seen once. This sample stems from a study of cytomegalovirus exposure and HLA in healthy donors. Study-level points and caveats: With DRB1 most and HLA-C fewest, TCR association rates differed between HLA loci in a later analysis. Data from an earlier analysis indicated that most TCR beta V segments were productive either about 87% or about 30% of the time.

The TCR comes from a human donor in good health. Input material: PBMCs.

The CDR3 DNA reads TGTGCCAGCAGTGAAGGAACAGGGGGGGAAAGCGAGCAGTACTTC. Its protein product is CASSEGTGGESEQYF. The chain joins TRBV6-1 to TRBJ2-7, with D perhaps matching TRBD1 (8 bases). The ends were cut back, 1 base at V and 6 bases at J, with 16 bases in the middle. Germline V gene lookup returns CDR1 MNHNS and CDR2 SASEGT. This CDR3 is 15 amino acids long.